Each of the 2 T cell receptor beta chains below was sequenced from the same sample in a study of cytomegalovirus exposure and HLA in healthy donors. 60 Vbeta and 13 Jbeta primers were used in PCR. Using immunoSEQ multiplex PCR, the repertoire was profiled, and TCRdb retains in-frame clones only, with some absent. The sample has about 140,000 clones; about 78% are singletons. The sample consisted of PBMCs. All receptors derive from a male donor in good health and CMV-seronegative.

This chain connects TRBV7-3 to TRBJ2-3, with 11 bases lining up with TRBD2. The germline V gene encodes CDR1 SGHTA and CDR2 FQGTGA. V lost 3 bases to trimming and J lost 1 base; unmatched junction nucleotides: 3. The CDR3 has 16 residues. The CDR3 reads CASSFLAGGRTDTQYF. CDR3 in DNA: TGTGCCAGCAGCTTTCTAGCGGGGGGCCGCACAGATACGCAGTATTTT.

The rearrangement uses TRBV30 and TRBJ1-1, with a possible D match to TRBD1 (6 bases). The CDR3 contains 13 residues. Germline V CDR1 and CDR2: GTSNPN, SVGIG (reference sequence). V was cut by 1 base and J by 1 base, with 7 bases left in between. CDR3 loop: CAWSEDRNTEAFF. DNA of the CDR3: TGTGCCTGGAGTGAGGACAGGAACACTGAAGCTTTCTTT.